The 4 T cell receptor beta chains below all came from one sample that was sequenced in a study of blood T cell repertoires in COVID-19. The method was immunoSEQ multiplex PCR; TCRdb's version includes in-frame clones alone and lacks a portion of them. Here the sample spans approximately 280,000 clones, roughly 90% being singletons. The sequencing sample was made of peripheral blood. Source of these receptors: a man between 18 and 35 years old with active or convalescent COVID-19.

The V gene is TRBV27, the J gene TRBJ2-3; 9 nucleotides agree with TRBD2. This CDR3 region has 15 residues. Germline V CDR1 and CDR2: MNHEY, SMNVEV (reference sequence). V shed 3 bases and J 2 bases; nucleotides not matched to a gene: 3. Written as DNA, the CDR3 is TGTGCCAGCAGTTTTAGCGGGGGCCTCACAGATACGCAGTATTTT. Encoded protein: CASSFSGGLTDTQYF.

The chain is built from TRBV4-1 and TRBJ2-2, with 9 positions matching TRBD2. CDR1 and CDR2 (germline): MGHRA, YSYEKL. Trimming cost V 5 bases and J 5 bases; bases outside gene matches: 12. This CDR3 has 17 residues. The CDR3 region has the DNA TGCGCCAGCAGCGGACTAGCGCGGTCGGGGCGAACCGGGGAGCTGTTTTTT. Translation: CASSGLARSGRTGELFF.

V and J are TRBV10-2 and TRBJ2-3; 8 nucleotides match TRBD1. Germline CDR1 reads WSHSY; CDR2 reads SAAADI. The CDR3 spans 15 residues. The trim removed 1 base at V and 6 bases at J, leaving 6 bases unmatched. For the CDR3, the DNA is TGCGCCAGCAGTGAGTGGCAGGGGGCGTCCGATACGCAGTATTTT. This sequence encodes CASSEWQGASDTQYF.

Regarding this clone: A read error may produce the germline difference seen at one junction end. The J gene is TRBJ1-1, the V gene TRBV11-2, with 7 positions matching TRBD1. Germline CDR1 and CDR2: SGHAT and FQNNGV. This CDR3 comprises 14 residues. The CDR3 DNA reads TGTGCCAGCAGCTTAGAGGGGGTTCTCGGGGACAGAAAGTTT. This codes for CASSLEGVLGDRKF.